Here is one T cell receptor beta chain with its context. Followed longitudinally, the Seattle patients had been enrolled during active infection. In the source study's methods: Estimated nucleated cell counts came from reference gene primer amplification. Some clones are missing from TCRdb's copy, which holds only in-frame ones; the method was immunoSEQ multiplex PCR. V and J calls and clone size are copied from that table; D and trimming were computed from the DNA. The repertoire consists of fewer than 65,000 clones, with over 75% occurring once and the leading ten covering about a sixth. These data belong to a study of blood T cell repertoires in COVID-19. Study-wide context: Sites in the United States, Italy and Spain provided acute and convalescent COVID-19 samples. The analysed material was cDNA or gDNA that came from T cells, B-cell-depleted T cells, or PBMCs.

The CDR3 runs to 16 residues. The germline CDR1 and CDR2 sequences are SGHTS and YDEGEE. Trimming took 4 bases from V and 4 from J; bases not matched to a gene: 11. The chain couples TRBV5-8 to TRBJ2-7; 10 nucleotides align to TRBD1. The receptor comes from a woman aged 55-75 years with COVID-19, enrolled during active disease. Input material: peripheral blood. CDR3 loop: CASSKSRDRGVYEQYF. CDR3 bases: TGTGCCAGCAGCAAAAGCCGGGACAGGGGTGTATACGAGCAGTACTTC.